This T cell receptor (beta chain) emerged from a study of OX40 agonist ivuxolimab in advanced cancers. About the research overall: Every 2 weeks, patients received ivuxolimab intravenously, dosed at 0.01 to 10 mg/kg. Antecedent anti-PD-1, anti-PD-L1 or anti-CTLA-4 therapy was permissible, with roughly 36% having received some.

This CDR3 region has 12 residues. Between the trimmed V and J ends, which lost 3 bases and 4 bases, there was a span of 6 bases. Germline loops: CDR1 SGHAT, CDR2 FQNNGV. Clones were sequenced by immunoSEQ multiplex PCR, and TCRdb holds only the in-frame ones, with some missing. The sample shows approximately 76,000 clones, roughly 91% of them seen only once. Findings and limits, study-wide: On average, CD8+ T cells had more expanded clones than CD4+. The authors did not determine the antigen specificity of the expanded peripheral T cells.

As regards this clone: Antigen specificity is unknown. Distinct nucleotide sequences in the sample also encode this CDR3.

The source is an adult with an advanced solid tumor such as melanoma, head and neck, liver or kidney cancer. The material sequenced was CD4+ or CD8+ T cells sorted from blood, taken in a trial of the OX40 agonist ivuxolimab. The V and J genes are TRBV11-2 and TRBJ1-1; D is undetermined. The CDR3 DNA reads TGTGCCAGCAGCTTGGTCCCCACTGAAGCTTTCTTT. It codes for CASSLVPTEAFF.